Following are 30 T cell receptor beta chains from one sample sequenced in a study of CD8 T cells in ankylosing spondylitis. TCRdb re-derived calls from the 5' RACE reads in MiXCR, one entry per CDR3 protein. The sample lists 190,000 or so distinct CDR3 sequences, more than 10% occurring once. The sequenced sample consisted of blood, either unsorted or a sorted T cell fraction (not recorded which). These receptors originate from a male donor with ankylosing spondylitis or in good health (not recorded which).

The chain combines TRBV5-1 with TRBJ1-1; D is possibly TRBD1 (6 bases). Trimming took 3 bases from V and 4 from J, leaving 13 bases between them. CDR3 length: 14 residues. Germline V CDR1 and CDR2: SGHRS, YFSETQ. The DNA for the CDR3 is TGCGCCAGCAGCTCATACCGGGGGGCCACTGAAGCTTTCTTT. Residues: CASSSYRGATEAFF.

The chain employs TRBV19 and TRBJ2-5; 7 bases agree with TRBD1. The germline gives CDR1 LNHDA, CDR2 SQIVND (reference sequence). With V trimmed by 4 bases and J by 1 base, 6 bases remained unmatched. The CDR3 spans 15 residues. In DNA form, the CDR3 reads TGTGCCAGTAGTACCCCCGGACAGGTCCAAGAGACCCAGTACTTC. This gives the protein CASSTPGQVQETQYF. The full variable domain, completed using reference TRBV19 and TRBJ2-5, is DGGITQSPKYLFRKEGQNVTLSCEQNLNHDAMYWYRQDPGQGLRLIYYSQIVNDFQKGDIAEGYSVSREKKESFPLTVTSAQKNPTAFYLCASSTPGQVQETQYFGPGTRLLVL.

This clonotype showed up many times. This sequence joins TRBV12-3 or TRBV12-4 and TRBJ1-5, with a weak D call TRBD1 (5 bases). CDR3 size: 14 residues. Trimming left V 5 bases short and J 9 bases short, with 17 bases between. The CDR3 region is CASSNSGGPSPQHF. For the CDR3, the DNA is TGTGCCAGCAGTAACTCGGGGGGTCCGTCGCCCCAGCATTTT.

The CDR3 here is CASSLSGVRDTQYF. For the CDR3, the DNA is TGTGCCAGCAGCTTGTCTGGTGTCCGAGATACGCAGTATTTT. The rearrangement links TRBV5-6 to TRBJ2-3, with D unresolved. The germline gives CDR1 SGHDT, CDR2 YYEEEE. This CDR3 has 14 residues. The V end was cut by 1 base, the J end by 5 bases, with 11 bases between.

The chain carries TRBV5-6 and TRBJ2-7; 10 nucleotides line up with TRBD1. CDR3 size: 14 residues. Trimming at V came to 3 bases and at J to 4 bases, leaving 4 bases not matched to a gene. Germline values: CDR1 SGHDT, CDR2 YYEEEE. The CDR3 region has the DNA TGTGCCAGCAGCTGGGGGACAGGGGCGTACGAGCAGTACTTC. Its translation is CASSWGTGAYEQYF.

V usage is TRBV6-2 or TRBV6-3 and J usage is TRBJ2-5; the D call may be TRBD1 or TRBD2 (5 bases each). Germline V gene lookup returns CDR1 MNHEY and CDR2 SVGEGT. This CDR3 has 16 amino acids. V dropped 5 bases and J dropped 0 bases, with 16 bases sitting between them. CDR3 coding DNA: TGTGCCAGCAGTACCTGGGGACCTAACAACCAAGAGACCCAGTACTTC. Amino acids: CASSTWGPNNQETQYF.

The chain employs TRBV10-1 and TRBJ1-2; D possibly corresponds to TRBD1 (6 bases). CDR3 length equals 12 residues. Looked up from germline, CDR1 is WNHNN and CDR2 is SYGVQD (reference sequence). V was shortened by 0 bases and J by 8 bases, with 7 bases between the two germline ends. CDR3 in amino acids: CASSESGGGYTF. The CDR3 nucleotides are TGCGCCAGCAGTGAGTCGGGGGGCGGCTACACCTTC.

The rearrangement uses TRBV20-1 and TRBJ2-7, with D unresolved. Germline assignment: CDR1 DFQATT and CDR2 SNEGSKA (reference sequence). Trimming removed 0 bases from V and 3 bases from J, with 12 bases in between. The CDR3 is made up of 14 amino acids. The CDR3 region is CSAREGLEDYEQYF. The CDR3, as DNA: TGCAGTGCTAGAGAGGGCCTAGAGGACTACGAGCAGTACTTC.

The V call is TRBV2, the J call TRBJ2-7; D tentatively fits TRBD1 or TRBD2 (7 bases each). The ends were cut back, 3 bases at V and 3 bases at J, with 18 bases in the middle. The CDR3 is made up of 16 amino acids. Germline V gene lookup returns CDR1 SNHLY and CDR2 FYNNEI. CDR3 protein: CASSDGEGASFYEQYF. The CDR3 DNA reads TGTGCCAGCAGTGATGGGGAGGGGGCGAGTTTCTACGAGCAGTACTTC.

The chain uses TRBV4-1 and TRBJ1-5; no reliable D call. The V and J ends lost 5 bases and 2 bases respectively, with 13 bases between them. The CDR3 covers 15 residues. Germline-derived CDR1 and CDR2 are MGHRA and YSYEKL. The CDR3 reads CASSNGPVGNQPQHF. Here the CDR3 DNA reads TGCGCCAGCAGCAATGGGCCCGTTGGCAATCAGCCCCAGCATTTT.

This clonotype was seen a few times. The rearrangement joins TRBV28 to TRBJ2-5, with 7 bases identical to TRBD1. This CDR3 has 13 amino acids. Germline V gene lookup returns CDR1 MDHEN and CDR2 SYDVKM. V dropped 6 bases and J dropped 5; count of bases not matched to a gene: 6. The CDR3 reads CASRKTGVETQYF. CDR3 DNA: TGTGCCAGCAGGAAAACAGGGGTCGAGACCCAGTACTTC. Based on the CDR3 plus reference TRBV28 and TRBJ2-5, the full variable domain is DVKVTQSSRYLVKRTGEKVFLECVQDMDHENMFWYRQDPGLGLRLIYFSYDVKMKEKGDIPEGYSVSREKKERFSLILESASTNQTSMYLCASRKTGVETQYFGPGTRLLVL.

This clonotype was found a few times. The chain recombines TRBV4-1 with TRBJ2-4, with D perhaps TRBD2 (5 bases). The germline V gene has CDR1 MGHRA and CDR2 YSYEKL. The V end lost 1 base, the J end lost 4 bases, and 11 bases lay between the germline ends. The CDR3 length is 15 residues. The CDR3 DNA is TGCGCCAGCAGCCAAGTTCAGAGGGCAAAAAACATTCAGTACTTC. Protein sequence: CASSQVQRAKNIQYF.

The CDR3 region is CASSRQAHNEQFF. Here the CDR3 DNA reads TGTGCCAGCAGCCGACAGGCTCACAATGAGCAGTTCTTC. The rearrangement uses TRBV7-6 and TRBJ2-1, with D possibly TRBD1 on 6 matching bases. The CDR3 extends over 13 amino acids. In germline, CDR1 is SGHVS, CDR2 FNYEAQ. V lost 5 bases, J lost 5 bases, and 10 bases lay in between.

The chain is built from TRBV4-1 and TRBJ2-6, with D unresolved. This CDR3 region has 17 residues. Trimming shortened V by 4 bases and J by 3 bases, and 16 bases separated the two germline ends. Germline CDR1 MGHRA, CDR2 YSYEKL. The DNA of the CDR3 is TGCGCCAGCAGCCCGGCCGCGGAATATGGTGGGGCCAACGTCCTGACTTTC. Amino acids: CASSPAAEYGGANVLTF.

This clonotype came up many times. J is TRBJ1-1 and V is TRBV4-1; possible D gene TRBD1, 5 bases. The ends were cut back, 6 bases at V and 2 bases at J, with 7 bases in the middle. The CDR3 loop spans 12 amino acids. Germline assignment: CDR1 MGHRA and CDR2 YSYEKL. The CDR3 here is CASRGGNTEAFF. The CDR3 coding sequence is TGCGCCAGCAGGGGGGGAAACACTGAAGCTTTCTTT.

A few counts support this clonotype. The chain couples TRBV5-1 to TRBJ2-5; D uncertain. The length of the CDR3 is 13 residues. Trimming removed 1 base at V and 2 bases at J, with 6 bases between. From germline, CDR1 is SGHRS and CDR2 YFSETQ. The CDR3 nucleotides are TGCGCCAGCAGCTTGCTCGAACAAGAGACCCAGTACTTC. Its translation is CASSLLEQETQYF.

DNA for the CDR3: TGTGCCTACTCGGGGGTAAATGAAAAACTGTTTTTT. It is translated as CAYSGVNEKLFF. V gene TRBV7-9 combines with J gene TRBJ1-4; tentatively, D is TRBD1 (5 bases). The CDR3 loop spans 12 amino acids. Between the trimmed V and J ends, which lost 11 bases and 5 bases, there was a span of 12 bases. Germline CDR1 is SEHNR and CDR2 is FQNEAQ (reference sequence).

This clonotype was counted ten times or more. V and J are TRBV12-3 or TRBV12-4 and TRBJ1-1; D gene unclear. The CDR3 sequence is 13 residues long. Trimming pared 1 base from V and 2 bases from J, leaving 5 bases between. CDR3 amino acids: CASSLEANTEAFF. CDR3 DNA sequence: TGTGCCAGCAGTTTAGAGGCCAACACTGAAGCTTTCTTT.

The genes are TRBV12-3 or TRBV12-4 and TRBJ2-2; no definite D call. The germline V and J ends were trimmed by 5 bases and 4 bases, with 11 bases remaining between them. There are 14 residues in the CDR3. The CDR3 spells CASSHTVGTGELFF. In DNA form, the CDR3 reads TGTGCCAGCAGTCATACGGTGGGCACCGGGGAGCTGTTTTTT.

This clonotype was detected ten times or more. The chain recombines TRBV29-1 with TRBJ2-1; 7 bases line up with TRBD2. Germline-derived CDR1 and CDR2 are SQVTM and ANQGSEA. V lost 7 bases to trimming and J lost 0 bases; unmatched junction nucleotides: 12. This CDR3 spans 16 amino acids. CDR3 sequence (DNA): TGCAGCGCCGTGAGCGGGGCCCCCAACTCCTACAATGAGCAGTTCTTC. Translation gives CSAVSGAPNSYNEQFF.

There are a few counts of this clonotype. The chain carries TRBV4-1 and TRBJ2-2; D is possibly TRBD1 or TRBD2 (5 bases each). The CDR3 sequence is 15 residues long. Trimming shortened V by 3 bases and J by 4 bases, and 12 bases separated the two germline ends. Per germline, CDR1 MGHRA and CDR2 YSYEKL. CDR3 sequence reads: CASSHAGSSTGELFF. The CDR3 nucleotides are TGCGCCAGCAGCCATGCAGGGAGTAGCACCGGGGAGCTGTTTTTT.

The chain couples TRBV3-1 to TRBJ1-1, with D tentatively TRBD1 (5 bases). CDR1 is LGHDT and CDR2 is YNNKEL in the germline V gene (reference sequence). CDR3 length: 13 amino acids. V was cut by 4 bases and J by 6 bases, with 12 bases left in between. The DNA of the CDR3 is TGTGCCAGCAGCCCGCAGGACACTCCTGAAGCTTTCTTT. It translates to CASSPQDTPEAFF.

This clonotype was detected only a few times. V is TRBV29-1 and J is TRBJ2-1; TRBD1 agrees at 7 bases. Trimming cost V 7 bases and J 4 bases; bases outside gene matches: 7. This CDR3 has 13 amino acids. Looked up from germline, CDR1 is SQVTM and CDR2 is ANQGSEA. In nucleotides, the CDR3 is TGCAGCGGCCGACAGGGAAATTACAATGAGCAGTTCTTC. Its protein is CSGRQGNYNEQFF.

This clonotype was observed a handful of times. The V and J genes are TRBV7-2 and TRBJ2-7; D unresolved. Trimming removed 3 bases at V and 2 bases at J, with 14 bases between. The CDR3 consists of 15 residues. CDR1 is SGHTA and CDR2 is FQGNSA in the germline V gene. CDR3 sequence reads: CASSFLGISTYEQYF. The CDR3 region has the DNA TGTGCCAGCAGCTTCCTAGGAATCTCAACCTACGAGCAGTACTTC.

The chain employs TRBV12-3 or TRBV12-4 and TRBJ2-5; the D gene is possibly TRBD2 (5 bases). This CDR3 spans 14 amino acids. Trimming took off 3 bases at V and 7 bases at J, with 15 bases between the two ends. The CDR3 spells CASSLNPFEGTQYF. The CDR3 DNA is TGTGCCAGCAGTTTGAATCCCTTCGAGGGGACCCAGTACTTC.

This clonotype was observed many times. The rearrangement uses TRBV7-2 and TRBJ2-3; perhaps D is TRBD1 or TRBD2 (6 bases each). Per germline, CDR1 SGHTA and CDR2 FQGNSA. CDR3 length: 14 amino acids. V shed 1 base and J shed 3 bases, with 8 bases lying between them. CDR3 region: CASSLEGGTDTQYF. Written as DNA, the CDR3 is TGTGCCAGCAGCTTAGAGGGGGGAACAGATACGCAGTATTTT. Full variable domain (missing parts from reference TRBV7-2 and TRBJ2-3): GAGVSQSPSNKVTEKGKDVELRCDPISGHTALYWYRQSLGQGLEFLIYFQGNSAPDKSGLPSDRFSAERTGGSVSTLTIQRTQQEDSAVYLCASSLEGGTDTQYFGPGTRLTVL.

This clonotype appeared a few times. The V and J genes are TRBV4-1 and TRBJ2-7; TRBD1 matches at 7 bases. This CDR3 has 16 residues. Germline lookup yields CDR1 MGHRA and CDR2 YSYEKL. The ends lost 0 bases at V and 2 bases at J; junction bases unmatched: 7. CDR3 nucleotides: TGCGCCAGCAGCCAAGATCCTGACAGGGCCACCTACGAGCAGTACTTC. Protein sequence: CASSQDPDRATYEQYF.

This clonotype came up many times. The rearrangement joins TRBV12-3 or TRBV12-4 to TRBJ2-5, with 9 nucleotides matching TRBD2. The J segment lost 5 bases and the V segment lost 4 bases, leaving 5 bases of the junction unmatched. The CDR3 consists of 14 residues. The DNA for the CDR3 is TGTGCCAGCAGTTCGGGACTAGCACTCGAGACCCAGTACTTC. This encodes CASSSGLALETQYF.

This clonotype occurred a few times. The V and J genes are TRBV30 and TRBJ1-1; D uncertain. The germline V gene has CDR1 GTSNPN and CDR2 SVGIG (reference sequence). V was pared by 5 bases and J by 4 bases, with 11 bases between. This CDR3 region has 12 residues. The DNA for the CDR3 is TGTGCCTGGGTCGACGGTGGCACTGAAGCTTTCTTT. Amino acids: CAWVDGGTEAFF.

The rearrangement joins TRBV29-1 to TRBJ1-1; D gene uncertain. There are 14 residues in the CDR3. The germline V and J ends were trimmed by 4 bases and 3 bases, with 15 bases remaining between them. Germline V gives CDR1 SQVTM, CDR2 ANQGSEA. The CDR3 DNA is TGCAGCGTTGCCCCGTGGGATGAGGACACTGAAGCTTTCTTT. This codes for CSVAPWDEDTEAFF.